The 8 T cell receptor beta chains in this list originate from one sample, sequenced in a study of blood T cell repertoires in COVID-19. Sequencing was performed with immunoSEQ multiplex PCR; in TCRdb, only in-frame clones are kept and a portion is missing. Seen here are roughly 300,000 clones, around 80% observed once, and the top ten hold approximately 1.3%. Sequencing was performed on peripheral blood. The receptors shown here come from a woman in her forties or fifties with acute or convalescent COVID-19.

V usage is TRBV25-1 and J usage is TRBJ1-2; 9 nucleotides match TRBD1. Germline assignment: CDR1 MGHDK and CDR2 SYGVNS. V shed 0 bases, J shed 6 bases, and the junction held 5 bases outside the gene matches. There are 15 residues in the CDR3. CDR3 sequence: CASSEYTGGEDGYTF. CDR3 sequence (DNA): TGTGCCAGCAGTGAATATACAGGGGGCGAGGATGGCTACACCTTC.

The chain links TRBV24-1 to TRBJ2-6, with a possible D match to TRBD1 (6 bases). Trimming took off 2 bases at V and 2 bases at J, with 27 bases between the two ends. The germline CDR1 and CDR2 sequences are KGHDR and SFDVKD. The CDR3 spans 22 residues. For the CDR3, the DNA is TGTGCCACCAGTGATTGGGATGGACAGTACCACCACGACGTAACTGGGGCCAACGTCCTGACTTTC. Its translation: CATSDWDGQYHHDVTGANVLTF.

The J gene is TRBJ2-3, the V gene TRBV7-8; weak D call: TRBD1 (6 bases). The CDR3 length is 13 residues. V shed 4 bases and J shed 4 bases, with 9 bases lying between them. The germline V gene has CDR1 SGHVS and CDR2 FQNEAQ. The CDR3: CASSYNRADTQYF. In DNA form, the CDR3 reads TGTGCCAGCAGCTACAACAGGGCAGATACGCAGTATTTT.

The chain joins TRBV15 to TRBJ2-1; 11 positions match TRBD2. The ends lost 4 bases at V and 6 bases at J; junction bases unmatched: 5. This CDR3 has 15 amino acids. CDR1 and CDR2 from the germline V gene are LNHNV and YYDKDF (reference sequence). CDR3 region: CATSTGLAGINEQFF. In nucleotides, the CDR3 is TGTGCCACCAGCACCGGACTAGCGGGTATCAATGAGCAGTTCTTC.

The chain links TRBV7-9 to TRBJ1-2; D perhaps matches TRBD1 (5 bases). Germline values: CDR1 SEHNR, CDR2 FQNEAQ (reference sequence). V was clipped by 4 bases and J by 0 bases, with 15 bases between them. The CDR3 contains 16 residues. CDR3 nucleotides: TGTGCCAGCAGCTACCCCGGGGACTTAGCTAACTATGGCTACACCTTC. This codes for CASSYPGDLANYGYTF.

About this clone: Other DNA sequences in this sample translate to the same CDR3. The chain links TRBV19 to TRBJ2-7; D uncertain. Germline-derived CDR1 and CDR2 are LNHDA and SQIVND (reference sequence). The CDR3 has 12 residues. Trimming took off 5 bases at V and 2 bases at J, with 7 bases between the two ends. The DNA of the CDR3 is TGTGCCAGTAGTGCTAATACCTACGAGCAGTACTTC. This codes for CASSANTYEQYF.

This clone was observed once. CDR3: CASSSSVDTQYF. The CDR3 DNA sequence: TGTGCCAGCAGCTCCTCGGTGGATACGCAGTATTTT. This sequence joins TRBV7-9 and TRBJ2-3, with unresolved D. The CDR3 is 12 residues long. V was clipped by 4 bases and J by 6 bases, with 8 bases between them. Germline CDR1 and CDR2: SEHNR and FQNEAQ (reference sequence).

This clone was seen a few times. The chain joins TRBV11-2 to TRBJ2-1; D is unresolved. Germline V lookup: CDR1 SGHAT, CDR2 FQNNGV. Trimming removed 0 bases at V and 4 bases at J, with 4 bases between. This CDR3 is 13 amino acids long. CDR3 region: CASSLDRYNEQFF. CDR3 DNA sequence: TGTGCCAGCAGCTTAGACAGGTACAATGAGCAGTTCTTC.